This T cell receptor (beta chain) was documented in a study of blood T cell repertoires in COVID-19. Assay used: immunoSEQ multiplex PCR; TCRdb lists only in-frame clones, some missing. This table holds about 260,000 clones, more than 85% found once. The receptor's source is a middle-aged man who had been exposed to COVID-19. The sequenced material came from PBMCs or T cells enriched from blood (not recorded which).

CDR3 region: CASSPQTTGKGDTQYF. The CDR3 DNA is TGCGCCAGCAGCCCTCAGACGACAGGGAAGGGGGATACGCAGTATTTT. The gene calls are TRBV4-3 and TRBJ2-3; 7 bases fit TRBD1. Germline V gives CDR1 LGHNA, CDR2 YSLEER. The CDR3 extends over 16 amino acids. After removal of 4 bases from V and 6 bases from J, the junction contained 13 bases not matched to a gene.